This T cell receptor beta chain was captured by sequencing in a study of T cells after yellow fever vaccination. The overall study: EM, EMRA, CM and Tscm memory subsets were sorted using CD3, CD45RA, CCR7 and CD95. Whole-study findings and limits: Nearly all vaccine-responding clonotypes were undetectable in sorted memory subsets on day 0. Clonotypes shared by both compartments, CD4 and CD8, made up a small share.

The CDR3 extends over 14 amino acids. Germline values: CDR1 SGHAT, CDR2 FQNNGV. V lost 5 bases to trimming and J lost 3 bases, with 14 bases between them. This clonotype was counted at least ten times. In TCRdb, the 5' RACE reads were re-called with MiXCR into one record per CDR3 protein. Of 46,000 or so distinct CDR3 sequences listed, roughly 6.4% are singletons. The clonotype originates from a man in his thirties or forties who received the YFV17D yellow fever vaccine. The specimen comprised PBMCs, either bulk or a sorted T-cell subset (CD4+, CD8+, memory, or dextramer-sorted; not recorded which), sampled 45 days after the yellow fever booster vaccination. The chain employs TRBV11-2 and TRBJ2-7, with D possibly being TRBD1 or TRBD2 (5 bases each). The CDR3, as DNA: TGTGCCAGCAGCGAGAGGGACCGGTTCTACGAGCAGTACTTC. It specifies CASSERDRFYEQYF.